A single sample gave rise to the 4 T cell receptor beta chains below, sequenced in a study of beta chain features in type 1 diabetes. Notes on the study in general: Across all four CD4+ subsets, people with type 1 diabetes showed modestly shorter TCRB CDR3s.

What was sequenced were expressed TCRB transcripts, since all of the isolated RNA had been reverse transcribed. Sequencing was performed with immunoSEQ multiplex PCR; in TCRdb, only in-frame clones are kept and a portion is missing. The sample comprises 100,000 to 150,000 clones, about 18% of which are singletons, and approximately 2.5% rests with the top ten. The antigens these receptors bind are not known. The sample was central memory CD4+ T cells from blood. These receptors were obtained from a young man with type 1 diabetes.

This clone occurred a few times. V and J are TRBV5-1 and TRBJ2-1; 9 bases fit TRBD2. The CDR3 is made up of 15 amino acids. V shed 4 bases and J 7 bases; nucleotides not matched to a gene: 9. Germline CDR1 and CDR2: SGHRS and YFSETQ. CDR3 region: CASSLTISGSNEQFF. The CDR3, as DNA: TGCGCCAGCAGCCTGACGATTAGCGGGAGTAATGAGCAGTTCTTC.

This clone was found a few times. The chain has TRBV9 and TRBJ2-7; D is ambiguous. Germline-derived CDR1 and CDR2 are SGDLS and YYNGEE. The V gene lost 4 bases and the J gene lost 1 base, with 12 bases spanning the gap. This CDR3 spans 14 amino acids. The CDR3 nucleotides are TGTGCCAGCAGCTCCCTGGACCCATCCTACGAGCAGTACTTC. Protein product: CASSSLDPSYEQYF.

This clone was seen a few times. This sequence joins TRBV6-5 and TRBJ1-1; the match to TRBD1 covers 8 bases. CDR1 and CDR2 from the germline V gene are MNHEY and SVGAGI. This CDR3 has 15 residues. With V trimmed by 5 bases and J by 0 bases, 5 bases remained unmatched. The CDR3 DNA is TGTGCCAGCAGTCCGGGACAGGATTTGAACACTGAAGCTTTCTTT. Translation gives CASSPGQDLNTEAFF.

The J gene is TRBJ2-5, the V gene TRBV4-3, with D perhaps matching TRBD1 (5 bases). CDR1 LGHNA and CDR2 YSLEER come from the germline V gene. V lost 0 bases to trimming and J lost 5 bases, with 7 bases between them. The CDR3 spans 13 residues. CDR3 bases: TGCGCCAGCAGCCAAGATAAGGGGGAGACCCAGTACTTC. Its protein is CASSQDKGETQYF.